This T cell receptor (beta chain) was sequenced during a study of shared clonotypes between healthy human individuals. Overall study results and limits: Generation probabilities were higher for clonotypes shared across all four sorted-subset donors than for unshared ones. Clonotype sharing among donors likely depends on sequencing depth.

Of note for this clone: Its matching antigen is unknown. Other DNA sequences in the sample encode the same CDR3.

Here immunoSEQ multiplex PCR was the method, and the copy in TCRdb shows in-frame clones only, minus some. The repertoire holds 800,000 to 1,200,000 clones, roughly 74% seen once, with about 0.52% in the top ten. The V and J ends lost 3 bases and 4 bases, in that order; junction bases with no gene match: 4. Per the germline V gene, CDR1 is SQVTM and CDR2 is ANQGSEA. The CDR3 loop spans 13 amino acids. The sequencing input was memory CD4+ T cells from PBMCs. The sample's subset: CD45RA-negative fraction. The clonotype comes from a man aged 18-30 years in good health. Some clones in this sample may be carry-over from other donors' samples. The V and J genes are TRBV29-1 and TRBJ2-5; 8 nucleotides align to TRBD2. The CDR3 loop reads CSVDRLAGETQYF. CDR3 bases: TGCAGCGTTGATCGCCTAGCGGGAGAGACCCAGTACTTC.